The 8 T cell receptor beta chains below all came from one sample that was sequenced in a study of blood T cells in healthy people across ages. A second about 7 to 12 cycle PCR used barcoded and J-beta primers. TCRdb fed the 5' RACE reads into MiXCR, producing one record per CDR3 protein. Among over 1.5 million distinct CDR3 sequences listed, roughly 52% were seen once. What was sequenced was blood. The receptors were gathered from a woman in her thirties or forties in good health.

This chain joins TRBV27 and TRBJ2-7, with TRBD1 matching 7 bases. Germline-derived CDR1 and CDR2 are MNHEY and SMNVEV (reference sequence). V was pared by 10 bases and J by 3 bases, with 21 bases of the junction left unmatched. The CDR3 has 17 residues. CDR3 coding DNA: TGTGCCACCCACTCCGGCCATCACGACAGGGCTCTCTACGAGCAGTACTTC. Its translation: CATHSGHHDRALYEQYF.

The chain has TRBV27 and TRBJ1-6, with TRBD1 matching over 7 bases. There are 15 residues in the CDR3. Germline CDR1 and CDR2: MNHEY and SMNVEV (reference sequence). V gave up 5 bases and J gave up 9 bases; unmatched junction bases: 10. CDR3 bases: TGTGCCAGCAGTCCCCCGGGACAGTTTGGTTCACCCCTCCACTTT. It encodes CASSPPGQFGSPLHF.

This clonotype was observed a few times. In nucleotides, the CDR3 is TGCGCCAGCAGCCAAGATTCGGGGACAGCGCTAGCTAACTATGGCTACACCTTC. It specifies CASSQDSGTALANYGYTF. The chain carries TRBV4-3 and TRBJ1-2, with TRBD1 identical over 7 bases. The ends lost 0 bases at V and 0 bases at J; junction bases unmatched: 10. CDR1 is LGHNA and CDR2 is YSLEER in the germline V gene. The CDR3 sequence is 18 residues long.

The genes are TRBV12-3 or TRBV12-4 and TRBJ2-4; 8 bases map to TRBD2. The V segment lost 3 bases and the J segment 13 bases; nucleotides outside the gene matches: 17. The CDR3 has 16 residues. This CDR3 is CASSFGLAGLYNEQYF. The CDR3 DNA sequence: TGTGCCAGCAGTTTTGGGCTAGCGGGTTTATACAATGAGCAGTACTTC.

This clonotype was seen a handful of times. CDR3 sequence reads: CASRPTGTGSYEQYF. In DNA, the CDR3 is TGTGCCAGCAGGCCCACAGGGACGGGCTCCTACGAGCAGTACTTC. V and J are TRBV6-2 or TRBV6-3 and TRBJ2-7; D is perhaps TRBD1 (6 bases). The CDR3 is 15 amino acids. Germline assignment: CDR1 MNHEY and CDR2 SVGEGT. The V gene lost 6 bases and the J gene lost 0 bases, with 15 bases spanning the gap.

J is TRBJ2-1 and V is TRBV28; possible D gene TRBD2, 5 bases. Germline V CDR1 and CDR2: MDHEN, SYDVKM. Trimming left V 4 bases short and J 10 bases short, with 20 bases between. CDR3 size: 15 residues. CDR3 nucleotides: TGTGCCAGCAGTTCCCTATGGACGGGGAAGGAGGAGCAGTTCTTC. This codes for CASSSLWTGKEEQFF.

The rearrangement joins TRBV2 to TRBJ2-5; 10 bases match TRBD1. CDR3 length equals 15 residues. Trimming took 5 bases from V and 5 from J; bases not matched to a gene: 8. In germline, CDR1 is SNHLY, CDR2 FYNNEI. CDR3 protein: CASSWTGGSGETQYF. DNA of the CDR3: TGTGCCAGCAGTTGGACAGGGGGATCGGGTGAGACCCAGTACTTC. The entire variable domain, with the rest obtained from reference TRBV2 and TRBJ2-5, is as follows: EPEVTQTPSHQVTQMGQEVILRCVPISNHLYFYWYRQILGQKVEFLVSFYNNEISEKSEIFDDQFSVERPDGSNFTLKIRSTKLEDSAMYFCASSWTGGSGETQYFGPGTRLLVL.

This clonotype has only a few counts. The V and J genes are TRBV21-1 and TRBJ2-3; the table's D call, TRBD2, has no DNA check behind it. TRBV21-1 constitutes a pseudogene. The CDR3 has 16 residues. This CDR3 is CASSKEILVGTDTQYF. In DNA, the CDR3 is TGTGCCAGCAGCAAAGAGATCCTAGTAGGCACAGATACGCAGTATTTT.